These T cell receptor beta chains were read from a single sample in a study of blood T cell repertoires in COVID-19. Sequencing used immunoSEQ multiplex PCR; TCRdb keeps in-frame clones, though not all of them. Of approximately 220,000 clones in the sample, roughly 80% were seen once. The source material was peripheral blood. Receptor source: a woman older than 75 with acute or convalescent COVID-19. Both conserved end residues are part of each CDR3. The D gene is left open where the match is weak. Clone size is given for some rows only: seen once, a few or many times, or a class if the clone is expanded.

cdr3_nt	cdr3_aa	j_call	cdr3_length	d_call	v_call	clone_size
TGTGCCAGCAGTGCCCTAGCGGGAGGGCCGTCCTACAATGAGCAGTTCTTC	CASSALAGGPSYNEQFF	TRBJ2-1	17	TRBD2	TRBV7-3	NA
TGTGCCAGCAGCCATCCCCTCAGGTTTCCCAACTATGGCTACACCTTC	CASSHPLRFPNYGYTF	TRBJ1-2	16	NA	TRBV7-9	few
TGTGCCAGCAGCCCCCGAGGGGGACTAGCGGGAGTGATCGGGGAGCTGTTTTTT	CASSPRGGLAGVIGELFF	TRBJ2-2	18	TRBD2	TRBV5-4	NA
TGTGCCAGCAGGGGGATAAGCGGGACGAGGGAGCAGTACTTC	CASRGISGTREQYF	TRBJ2-7	14	TRBD2	TRBV28	NA
TGTGCCAGTAGTACACAGGTGGACTACACCTTC	CASSTQVDYTF	TRBJ1-2	11	NA	TRBV19	NA
TGTGCCAGCTCACCAGACAGGGGGATCACCGGGGAGCTGTTTTTT	CASSPDRGITGELFF	TRBJ2-2	15	TRBD1	TRBV18	NA
TGCGCCAGCAGCCAAGGGGACACATTGAACACTGAAGCTTTCTTT	CASSQGDTLNTEAFF	TRBJ1-1	15	NA	TRBV4-1	NA
TGCGCCAGCAGCTCGGTACTGAGCGGGAGTACGAAGACCCAGTACTTC	CASSSVLSGSTKTQYF	TRBJ2-5	16	TRBD2	TRBV5-1	NA
TGTGCCAGCAGCCAAGAGGGAGGGACTAGCCCTTTCGAGACCCAGTACTTC	CASSQEGGTSPFETQYF	TRBJ2-5	17	TRBD2	TRBV3-1/TRBV3-2	NA
TGTGCCAGCTCACCAACGAGCGCCAACACCGGGGAGCTGTTTTTT	CASSPTSANTGELFF	TRBJ2-2	15	NA	TRBV18	few
TGTGCCAGTAGTAACCCTCTCAGGGGAGGGGATCAGCCCCAGCATTTT	CASSNPLRGGDQPQHF	TRBJ1-5	16	NA	TRBV19	NA
TGCGCCAGCAGTCAAGTCGGGACAGGGGGCGAAGGCACCGGGGAGCTGTTTTTT	CASSQVGTGGEGTGELFF	TRBJ2-2	18	TRBD1	TRBV4-1	NA
TGTGCCAGCAGTTTATCCAGGGTTGCGGCGCGAGAGCAGTACTTC	CASSLSRVAAREQYF	TRBJ2-7	15	NA	TRBV27	NA
TGTGCCAGCAGCTTGGCTGGACAGAGCGGCTACACCTTC	CASSLAGQSGYTF	TRBJ1-2	13	NA	TRBV5-6	NA
TGTGCCAGCTCTCAAGGGACAGCTAATGAAAAACTGTTTTTT	CASSQGTANEKLFF	TRBJ1-4	14	TRBD1	TRBV18	NA
TGTGCCAGCTCGTGGCGGGGGGGGAGTTATAACACTGAAGCTTTCTTT	CASSWRGGSYNTEAFF	TRBJ1-1	16	NA	TRBV21-1	NA
TGCGCCAGCAGCTATCAGAGGCCTCAAGAGACCCAGTACTTC	CASSYQRPQETQYF	TRBJ2-5	14	NA	TRBV5-1	NA
TGTGCCTGGAGTCCCCTTTCCGGGAGGGCCTCCTCGTACGAGCAGTACTTC	CAWSPLSGRASSYEQYF	TRBJ2-7	17	TRBD2	TRBV30	many
TGTGCCAGCAGTGAATCACCAACAGGGGGGTATTCACCCCTCCACTTT	CASSESPTGGYSPLHF	TRBJ1-6	16	TRBD1	TRBV2	NA
TGCGCCAGCAGCCTGAAAGGACAGGGCAGTTCACCCCTCCACTTT	CASSLKGQGSSPLHF	TRBJ1-6	15	TRBD1	TRBV5-1	NA
TGTGCTAGTGGTTCGAGGGGGAGAAGCACTGAAGCTTTCTTT	CASGSRGRSTEAFF	TRBJ1-1	14	NA	TRBV12-5	NA
TGTGCCAGCAGCTCCCTAGGACTAGCGGGAGCGAAAAAGACCCAGTACTTC	CASSSLGLAGAKKTQYF	TRBJ2-5	17	TRBD2	TRBV7-9	NA
TGCGCCAGCAGCCAAGCTGGACAGGGTATCCAGCCCCAGCATTTT	CASSQAGQGIQPQHF	TRBJ1-5	15	TRBD1	TRBV4-1	NA
TGTGCCACCAGTGATCGAGGTGGTCGGCCGACTAGCGCGACCTACAATGAGCAGTTCTTC	CATSDRGGRPTSATYNEQFF	TRBJ2-1	20	TRBD2	TRBV24-1	NA
TGCAGCGTTGGGGCAACAGGGTTCGAGACCCAGTACTTC	CSVGATGFETQYF	TRBJ2-5	13	NA	TRBV29-1	NA
TGTGCCAGCAGCTTAGCAAGTCCGGGACAGGGATCCTACGAGCAGTACTTC	CASSLASPGQGSYEQYF	TRBJ2-7	17	TRBD1	TRBV7-6	once
TGTGCCAGCAGCTTACGTACAGGAGGGGAGACCCAGTACTTC	CASSLRTGGETQYF	TRBJ2-5	14	NA	TRBV7-9	NA
TGTGCCAGCTTGCGGAGTCCCGTTATTCCCTACGAGCAGTACTTC	CASLRSPVIPYEQYF	TRBJ2-7	15	NA	TRBV2	NA
TGTGCCAGCAGTGAAGCGCTTCCTAGCCGGGGTCCAGATACGCAGTATTTT	CASSEALPSRGPDTQYF	TRBJ2-3	17	NA	TRBV6-1	NA
TGCGCAACTAGCGGGGAGGGGAGGAGAGAGACCCAGTACTTC	CATSGEGRRETQYF	TRBJ2-5	14	TRBD2	TRBV5-1	NA
TGCAGTGCGTGGGACAACTACGAGCAGTACTTC	CSAWDNYEQYF	TRBJ2-7	11	NA	TRBV20-1	NA
TGTGCCAGCGCAAGGGACACTTCTCAGTACTTC	CASARDTSQYF	TRBJ2-5	11	NA	TRBV2	NA
TGTGCCATCAGTGCAGGACTAGCGGGGAGATACACAGATACGCAGTATTTT	CAISAGLAGRYTDTQYF	TRBJ2-3	17	TRBD2	TRBV10-3	NA
TGTGCCAGCAGCTGGGCAGGGGTTAACTATGGCTACACCTTC	CASSWAGVNYGYTF	TRBJ1-2	14	NA	TRBV28	NA
TGTGCCAGCAGGATGACAGGGAGCACTGAAGCTTTCTTT	CASRMTGSTEAFF	TRBJ1-1	13	TRBD1	TRBV2	NA
TGTGCCAGCCAGGGGCGGGGGATCAACACCGGGGAGCTGTTTTTT	CASQGRGINTGELFF	TRBJ2-2	15	NA	TRBV2	NA
TGTGCCAGCTCTCCGACCCAGACAGCGAACACTGAAGCTTTCTTT	CASSPTQTANTEAFF	TRBJ1-1	15	NA	TRBV18	NA
TGTGCCATCGGTAGCGGGGGGTACACCGGGGAGCTGTTTTTT	CAIGSGGYTGELFF	TRBJ2-2	14	TRBD2	TRBV10-3	NA
TGTGCCAGCAGTTACTCGGGGGGACGCCAGCCCCAGCATTTT	CASSYSGGRQPQHF	TRBJ1-5	14	NA	TRBV6-5	NA
TGTGCCAGCAGCCCCGAACAATGGACAAGTGGAAACACCATATATTTT	CASSPEQWTSGNTIYF	TRBJ1-3	16	NA	TRBV7-8	NA
TGTGCCAGCAGCGTTGGGGGAGGACTAACTAGCACAGATACGCAGTATTTT	CASSVGGGLTSTDTQYF	TRBJ2-3	17	NA	TRBV5-4	NA
TGTGCCAGCAACAGACAGGGCCAAACTCTCTCCTACGAGCAGTACTTC	CASNRQGQTLSYEQYF	TRBJ2-7	16	TRBD1	TRBV11-2	NA
TGTGCCAGCAGACAAGACTCTGGGGCCAACGTCCTGACTTTC	CASRQDSGANVLTF	TRBJ2-6	14	NA	TRBV5-4	few
TGTGCCAGCAGTGTGTTGGGGGCTGTTGAAAAACTGTTTTTT	CASSVLGAVEKLFF	TRBJ1-4	14	NA	TRBV2	NA